A selection of T cell receptor beta chains follows, all from one sample in a study of CD8 T cells in Susac syndrome. A single record per CDR3 protein comes from TCRdb applying MiXCR to the immunoSEQ multiplex PCR reads. The sample has some 170,000 distinct CDR3 sequences; about 94% are singletons. Material for sequencing was CD4+ T cells from PBMCs. These receptors all stem from a human donor in good health. The CDR3 runs from the conserved cysteine through the conserved F or W. The D gene is left open where the match is weak. The listing skips clone size in some rows; elsewhere it reads once, few, many or a size class.

V gene	J gene	D gene	clone size	CDR3 protein	CDR3 DNA
TRBV20-1	TRBJ2-1	TRBD1	once	CSARPTGYEQFF	TGCAGTGCTAGACCGACAGGGTATGAGCAGTTCTTC
TRBV28	TRBJ2-2	NA	NA	CASNPLRATGELFF	TGTGCCAGCAACCCTCTTCGGGCCACCGGGGAGCTGTTTTTT
TRBV19	TRBJ2-5	NA	NA	CASSIDREPSPRTQYF	TGTGCCAGTAGTATAGATCGGGAACCCTCCCCCAGGACCCAGTACTTC
TRBV20-1	TRBJ2-3	TRBD2	NA	CSAREPPGAGADTQYF	TGCAGTGCTAGAGAACCTCCAGGAGCGGGAGCAGATACGCAGTATTTT
TRBV3-1	TRBJ2-6	TRBD1	once	CASSHRTGGTGANVLTF	TGTGCCAGCAGCCATAGGACAGGGGGAACTGGGGCCAACGTCCTGACTTTC
TRBV25-1	TRBJ2-7	NA	NA	CASSERGRDHEQYF	TGTGCCAGCAGTGAAAGGGGGAGGGACCACGAGCAGTACTTC
TRBV4-3	TRBJ2-1	TRBD2	NA	CASSPRVAGGMNEQFF	TGCGCCAGCAGCCCCCGAGTAGCGGGAGGTATGAATGAGCAGTTCTTC
TRBV5-1	TRBJ2-1	NA	NA	CASSLDGRTNGGNEQFF	TGCGCCAGCAGCTTGGATGGGCGGACAAATGGAGGGAATGAGCAGTTCTTC
TRBV11-2	TRBJ2-7	NA	NA	CASSLRGPAYEQYF	TGTGCCAGCAGCTTAAGAGGTCCAGCCTACGAGCAGTACTTC
TRBV6-1	TRBJ2-4	NA	NA	CASSEGFYAKNIQYF	TGTGCCAGCAGTGAAGGGTTTTACGCCAAAAACATTCAGTACTTC